These 23 T cell receptor beta chains were all obtained from the same sample, sequenced in a study of T cell repertoires in cytomegalovirus infection. Their antigen targets remain unknown. Each CDR3 protein gets one entry after TCRdb re-called the reads with MiXCR. The data show 900,000 to 950,000 distinct CDR3 sequences, with roughly 31% seen just once and roughly an eighth held by the top ten. The starting material was cultured CD8+ T cells from PBMCs, obtained from culture after CMV antigen stimulation. These receptors were collected from a human donor in good health (CMV status not recorded). Some clones in this sample may be carry-over from other donors' samples.

This clonotype was seen just once. The V and J genes are TRBV19 and TRBJ1-1; D gene uncertain. The CDR3 length is 14 residues. Germline values: CDR1 LNHDA, CDR2 SQIVND (reference sequence). V was shortened by 8 bases and J by 8 bases, with 21 bases between the two germline ends. This CDR3 is CASGMNHSPSEAFF. DNA for the CDR3: TGTGCCAGTGGAATGAACCACTCTCCCTCCGAAGCTTTCTTT.

This clonotype showed up just a few times. The chain is built from TRBV4-3 and TRBJ1-2; no firm D call. Germline-derived CDR1 and CDR2 are LGHNA and YSLEER. The CDR3 has 14 amino acids. V lost 1 base and J lost 4, with 10 bases in between. The CDR3 sequence: CASSQVEQLYGYTF. In DNA, the CDR3 is TGCGCCAGCAGCCAAGTCGAACAGCTCTATGGCTACACCTTC.

This clonotype was seen more than once but under ten times. The rearrangement links TRBV12-3 or TRBV12-4 to TRBJ2-5; D is perhaps TRBD2 (6 bases). V lost 4 bases and J 1 base, leaving 13 bases between the germline ends. There are 15 residues in the CDR3. The CDR3: CASSSLGSGQETQYF. CDR3 nucleotide sequence: TGTGCCAGCAGTTCCCTCGGGAGCGGCCAAGAGACCCAGTACTTC.

This clonotype was detected a few times. The chain recombines TRBV7-9 with TRBJ2-5; D is unclear. The CDR3 length is 13 residues. Germline loops: CDR1 SEHNR, CDR2 FQNEAQ (reference sequence). Trimming shortened V by 4 bases and J by 5 bases, and 11 bases separated the two germline ends. The DNA of the CDR3 is TGTGCCAGCAGCTCTGAGGCCAGGGAGACCCAGTACTTC. It is translated as CASSSEARETQYF.

The chain links TRBV13 to TRBJ2-2, with TRBD1 identical over 8 bases. The CDR3 is 14 amino acids. Germline V gene lookup returns CDR1 PRHDT and CDR2 FYEKMQ (reference sequence). Losses at the gene ends were 5 bases for V and 7 bases for J; bases not matched to a gene: 6. CDR3 loop: CASSVGTGGGELFF. In DNA, the CDR3 is TGTGCCAGCAGCGTGGGGACAGGAGGCGGGGAGCTGTTTTTT.

A few counts support this clonotype. The chain is built from TRBV7-6 and TRBJ1-2; perhaps TRBD1 as D (6 bases). This CDR3 has 15 amino acids. Germline CDR1 is SGHVS and CDR2 is FNYEAQ. Trimming took off 5 bases at V and 2 bases at J, with 15 bases between the two ends. CDR3 bases: TGTGCCAGCAGCCCGGAGGGGGAGGTGAACTATGGCTACACCTTC. Amino acid sequence: CASSPEGEVNYGYTF.

The V gene is TRBV4-1, the J gene TRBJ2-1, with 8 bases lining up with TRBD1. J gave up 8 bases and V 0 bases, and 12 bases lay outside the gene matches. Germline assignment: CDR1 MGHRA and CDR2 YSYEKL. There are 17 residues in the CDR3. CDR3 coding DNA: TGCGCCAGCAGCCAAGATGGAAACAGGGGGTCGGTTCATGAGCAGTTCTTC. Its translation: CASSQDGNRGSVHEQFF.

Note on this clonotype: A read error may explain this, as a much larger clone is one base away. J is TRBJ1-5 and V is TRBV7-6, with TRBD1 matching over 7 bases. The length of the CDR3 is 17 residues. Per germline, CDR1 SGHVS and CDR2 FNYEAQ. The CDR3 reads CANSLQSGQFSNQPQHF. The DNA of the CDR3 is TGTGCCAACAGCTTACAGTCGGGACAGTTTAGCAATCAGCCCCAGCATTTT.

This clonotype was counted many times. CDR3 sequence reads: CASSSGQTNQPQHF. The CDR3 DNA is TGTGCCAGCAGCTCGGGACAGACAAATCAGCCCCAGCATTTT. The V call is TRBV7-2, the J call TRBJ1-5; 7 bases are a match to TRBD1. Trimming took 4 bases from V and 4 from J; bases not matched to a gene: 4. The CDR3 is 14 amino acids. Germline-derived CDR1 and CDR2 are SGHTA and FQGNSA.

The chain has TRBV6-2 or TRBV6-3 and TRBJ2-7; D gene uncertain. With 6 bases removed from V and 5 bases from J, the gap between germline ends came to 14 bases. There are 13 residues in the CDR3. Germline V gene lookup returns CDR1 MNHEY and CDR2 SVGEGT. The CDR3 DNA is TGTGCCAGCAGCGCAGTACTGGTCCACGAGCAGTACGTC. Amino acids: CASSAVLVHEQYV.

The V gene is TRBV2, the J gene TRBJ2-7; a weak D match, TRBD2 (6 bases). V lost 7 bases and J 5 bases, leaving 12 bases between the germline ends. From germline, CDR1 is SNHLY and CDR2 FYNNEI. The CDR3 length is 12 residues. The CDR3 bases are TGTGCCAGCACTGGAGGGAGGAACGAGCAGTACTTC. Its protein is CASTGGRNEQYF.

The sample holds a few counts of this clonotype. V gene TRBV6-1 combines with J gene TRBJ2-7; D remains unclear. CDR1 is MNHNS, CDR2 SASEGT, per germline. The CDR3 loop spans 13 amino acids. V shed 1 base and J shed 2 bases, with 6 bases lying between them. The CDR3, as DNA: TGTGCCAGCAGTGAAGGTCATCCCTACGAGCAGTACGTC. Its protein product is CASSEGHPYEQYV.

The chain links TRBV20-1 to TRBJ2-1; TRBD1 matches 9 bases. The CDR3 is 14 amino acids. Per germline, CDR1 DFQATT and CDR2 SNEGSKA (reference sequence). Trimming at V came to 5 bases and at J to 3 bases, leaving 5 bases not matched to a gene. CDR3 nucleotides: TGCAGTGCTTATAACAGGGGGCTCTACAATGAGCAGTTCTTC. Amino acids: CSAYNRGLYNEQFF.

This clonotype has just a few counts. The chain combines TRBV7-9 with TRBJ2-2, with 7 bases lining up with TRBD1. From germline, CDR1 is SEHNR and CDR2 FQNEAQ (reference sequence). V gave up 5 bases and J gave up 9 bases; unmatched junction bases: 12. The CDR3 is 15 residues long. The CDR3 protein is CASSRFRGDSRELFF. The CDR3 nucleotides are TGTGCCAGCAGCCGCTTCCGAGGGGACAGCAGGGAGCTGTTTTTT.

This clonotype was counted ten times or more. The chain employs TRBV7-6 and TRBJ2-3, with 11 bases that match TRBD2. Looked up from germline, CDR1 is SGHVS and CDR2 is FNYEAQ. J was trimmed by 0 bases and V by 3 bases; bases with no gene match: 11. The CDR3 runs to 19 residues. For the CDR3, the DNA is TGTGCCAGCAGCTTTTCGACTAGCGGGGCCCCCGAGAGCACAGATACGCAGTATTTT. This gives the protein CASSFSTSGAPESTDTQYF.

The table lists this clonotype with a few counts. This chain joins TRBV7-9 and TRBJ2-5, with 10 positions matching TRBD1. The CDR3 runs 13 residues. Germline V gives CDR1 SEHNR, CDR2 FQNEAQ (reference sequence). The trim removed 5 bases at V and 5 bases at J, leaving 2 bases unmatched. Here the CDR3 DNA reads TGTGCCAGCAGCAGGGGACAGGGGGAGACCCAGTACTTC. Translating it yields CASSRGQGETQYF. The variable domain in full, with the rest retrieved from reference TRBV7-9 and TRBJ2-5, is DTGVSQNPRHKITKRGQNVTFRCDPISEHNRLYWYRQTLGQGPEFLTYFQNEAQLEKSRLLSDRFSAERPKGSFSTLEIQRTEQGDSAMYLCASSRGQGETQYFGPGTRLLVL.

This sequence joins TRBV6-2 or TRBV6-3 and TRBJ2-1, with TRBD2 identical over 7 bases. With V trimmed by 3 bases and J by 4 bases, 9 bases remained unmatched. Looked up from germline, CDR1 is MNHEY and CDR2 is SVGEGT. This CDR3 has 16 amino acids. The CDR3 sequence is CASSYVRERGYNEQFF. The DNA for the CDR3 is TGTGCCAGCAGTTATGTAAGAGAGCGGGGATACAATGAGCAGTTCTTC.

This clonotype was counted a few times. The chain is built from TRBV18 and TRBJ2-1; either TRBD1 or TRBD2 may supply D (5 bases each). Per the germline V gene, CDR1 is KGHSH and CDR2 is LQKENI. The CDR3 is 17 residues long. Trimming took off 5 bases at V and 0 bases at J, with 17 bases between the two ends. In nucleotides, the CDR3 is TGTGCCAGCTCAGCGGGCTGGGACCGGGTCTCCTACAATGAGCAGTTCTTC. It is translated as CASSAGWDRVSYNEQFF.

This clonotype was observed at least ten times. This chain uses TRBV7-6 with TRBJ2-1; D gene ambiguous. V was pared by 5 bases and J by 2 bases, with 13 bases between. The CDR3 totals 15 residues. Germline V gives CDR1 SGHVS, CDR2 FNYEAQ. CDR3 loop: CASSHEYRAYNEQFF. CDR3 coding DNA: TGTGCCAGCAGCCATGAATATAGGGCCTACAATGAGCAGTTCTTC.

The rearrangement uses TRBV20-1 and TRBJ2-4; TRBD1 agrees at 10 bases. This CDR3 region has 18 residues. V gave up 6 bases and J gave up 1 base; unmatched junction bases: 15. The germline V gene encodes CDR1 DFQATT and CDR2 SNEGSKA (reference sequence). CDR3 residues: CSAPVRQGARLAKNIQYF. The CDR3 nucleotides are TGCAGTGCCCCGGTCCGACAGGGGGCCCGACTCGCCAAAAACATTCAGTACTTC.

This clonotype was counted at least ten times. J is TRBJ2-2 and V is TRBV4-2, with D unresolved. CDR3 length: 12 amino acids. Germline CDR1 and CDR2: LGHNA and YNFKEQ. The V and J ends lost 2 bases and 5 bases respectively, with 3 bases between them. The CDR3 here is CASSQLTGELFF. The CDR3 region has the DNA TGTGCCAGCAGCCAATTAACCGGGGAGCTGTTTTTT.

There are a few counts of this clonotype. This chain links TRBV6-2 or TRBV6-3 with TRBJ2-1, with 14 bases aligning to TRBD2. This CDR3 has 16 residues. Germline V CDR1 and CDR2: MNHEY, SVGEGT. Trimming removed 4 bases from V and 8 bases from J; junction bases left unmatched: 7. CDR3 DNA: TGTGCCAGCAGTTTTCTGACTAGCGGGGGGGCCTATGAGCAGTTCTTC. This gives the protein CASSFLTSGGAYEQFF.

The rearrangement uses TRBV5-6 and TRBJ1-2, with TRBD1 matching 9 bases. Germline assignment: CDR1 SGHDT and CDR2 YYEEEE. Trimming took 3 bases from V and 5 from J; bases not matched to a gene: 8. The CDR3 is 15 residues long. The CDR3 sequence is CASSSPDRGIYGYTF. In DNA, the CDR3 is TGTGCCAGCAGCTCCCCGGACAGGGGAATTTATGGCTACACCTTC.